The entry below gives a single T cell receptor (beta chain) sequence along with its context. No antigen is known for it. No clone much larger than this one lies a single base away; base qualities are absent. The data are from a study of cytomegalovirus exposure and HLA in healthy donors (dated by TCRdb to 2017 to 2019). Regarding the complete study: An earlier analysis of around 600 of the donors reported approximately 300 Gb of sequence data and more than 90 million unique TCR beta sequences from roughly 180 million T cells. An early release covering about 600 HLA-typed donors comprised roughly 300 gigabases of sequencing data and roughly 86 million unique TCR sequences. Among the 398 genotyped donors, about 83% belonged to the genetic ancestry cluster associated with self-reported Caucasian donors. The study aimed to test whether cataloging public T cell receptors could reveal signatures of past pathogen exposure. The T cell repertoires of roughly 660 subjects were profiled by immunosequencing and related to cytomegalovirus serostatus. A separate validation cohort of about 110 different subjects was used in addition to the approximately 700-subject first cohort. To predict cytomegalovirus infection status, the study combined high-throughput TCR immunosequencing, statistical association of individual TCRs with disease status, and machine learning. To study patterns of TCR occurrence, a later analysis re-analyzed previously published TCR beta repertoires from under 750 donors and added high-resolution HLA genotyping. Rather than using new phenotypic data, the later analysis identified candidate immune exposures from TCR beta sequences and from how often those sequences occurred across donors. In an earlier analysis of a few hundred of the donors, high-throughput TCR beta sequencing was used to judge whether each TCR beta V gene segment behaved as functional or pseudogenic. Donor age, sex, ethnicity and CMV serostatus were collected together with the repertoire data. A later genetic analysis used genome-wide SNP genotypes for about three fifths of the 666 donors, treating that subset as a discovery cohort. All discovery cohort repertoires had been generated using a single sequencing platform. Class I and class II HLA loci were covered by the typing at four-digit resolution. Typing coverage differed by locus: A, B, C, DRB1 and DQB1 were typed in about 620-640 donors, DQA1 in about 550, DPA1 in around 610, and DPB1 in 450 to 490. About five DR-DQ haplotypes were treated as single units for association and clustering because of strong linkage in the cohort. Among about 400 genotyped donors of the cohort, an average of about 240,000 unique TCR beta nucleotide sequences was sequenced per donor, of which about 19% were non-productive.

Library prep was done by the immunoSEQ multiplex PCR assay. The multiplex PCR relied on a mix of 60 forward primers for TCR Vbeta segments and 13 reverse primers for TCR Jbeta segments. A multiplex PCR assay on genomic DNA amplified the CDR3 region of rearranged TCR beta genes. The amplified TCR beta libraries were sequenced on the Illumina HiSeq System as 87-base-pair reads. The authors' analysis ran thus. In a later analysis, roughly 80 million unique TCR beta chains were counted across the roughly 610 repertoires, and approximately 11 million of these chains were shared by at least two donors. To remove PCR and sequencing errors, raw reads were error-corrected and collapsed into unique sequences using a nearest-neighbor algorithm that merged closely related sequences. CDR3 sequences were aligned to IMGT reference sequences to assign V, D and J gene segments. For a sequence to be retained, a match of at least six nucleotides was required to both a V gene segment and a J gene segment. Rearrangements were classified as productive when the CDR3 lacked stop codons and remained in frame with V and J, and all other rearrangements were classified as non-productive. Following IMGT convention, CDR3 was defined as the stretch from the second conserved V-encoded cysteine to the conserved J-encoded phenylalanine. In an earlier analysis of more than 550 of the donors, sequences lacking an unambiguous match to a single V gene segment were excluded. In an earlier analysis of approximately 500 of the donors, a V segment was called functional when productive rearrangements were above 56.7%, and segregating when the standard deviation between donors exceeded 5%. A statistical classification framework was built for diagnosing cytomegalovirus status from the catalog of TCR beta chain sequences. V and J gene assignment, in a later analysis, came from comparing TCR nucleotide sequences with IMGT/GENE-DB human TR gene sequences. The TCRdist pipeline was used in a later analysis to assign CDR3 sequences and most-parsimonious VDJ recombination scenarios. In a later analysis, each TCR beta chain was defined by its CDR3 amino acid sequence together with its V-gene family, and reads without a unique V-gene family were excluded. In a later analysis, a few hundred highly shared, low-generation-probability nucleotide sequences were removed to address suspected cross-contamination and a sequencing artifact. A later analysis calculated a clonal expansion index for each public chain from normalized within-repertoire ranks of inferred template counts. A later analysis computed generation probabilities with a VDJ recombination model fitted to out-of-frame rearrangements, and checked the results against IGoR. In a later analysis, TCR-TCR, TCR-HLA and TCR-CMV co-occurrence was scored with hypergeometric tests, and a repertoire-size bias correction was applied to TCR pairs. To estimate false discovery rates, a later analysis permuted the HLA or CMV assignments 20 times. In a later analysis, co-occurring TCRs were grouped with DBSCAN, and TCRdist sequence similarity was added when clustering was performed within HLA-allele-positive subsets. Repertoires with fewer than 30,000 or more than 120,000 public chains were left out of co-occurrence clustering, as were four to six repertoires with anomalous nucleotide sharing. Sourced from immuneACCESS, this table was stored by TCRdb with only in-frame sequences that have V and J called. A share of the clones is absent; for the studies checked, an unresolved V gene accounts for under half, and the remainder has no known explanation. The V and J calls and clone size are taken from that table; D and trimming were inferred from the DNA. The sample has about 130,000 clones on record, roughly three quarters of them singletons. The ten largest clones represent around 2.9% of the sample.

The cohort consisted of 666 healthy bone marrow donors. At the time of sampling, every cohort member was nominally healthy, though immune exposures that went unrecorded were likely present. The donor tested CMV seronegative, placing the donor among the roughly 400 seronegative members of the cohort. A peripheral blood sample was collected from each donor, and TCR beta sequencing was performed on peripheral blood mononuclear cells. The Qiagen DNeasy Blood Extraction Kit was used to extract genomic DNA from the blood cell samples. The CDR3 measures 13 amino acids from cysteine to phenylalanine. CDR3 DNA is the only sequence kept; it has 39 bases, read in frame from the first base. The germline V gene provides CDR1 SNHLY and CDR2 FYNNEI. V ends up 8 bases short and J 5 bases short, with an unmatched junction base count of 5. General conclusions and limits of the study: Compared with equally common non-associated chains, HLA-associated TCR beta chains in a later analysis were more clonally expanded and had lower generation probabilities. Most CMV-associated TCR beta chains appeared to be HLA-restricted in a later analysis, and the HLA associations seemed to be driven largely by CMV exposure. The authors suggested that the approach could potentially be generalized to other disease states and immunological phenotypes. The classifier was reported to diagnose cytomegalovirus status with high specificity and sensitivity in both the original and validation cohorts. A further reported finding was that TCR beta sequences accurately predicted the HLA-A and HLA-B alleles for most subjects in the first cohort. Specific HLA alleles were associated with roughly 17,000 TCR beta sequences at a false discovery rate of 0.05 in a later analysis. Broadly in line with IMGT annotations, most TCR beta V segments showed up in productive rearrangements about 87% or about 30% of the time in an earlier analysis of under 700 of the donors. The earlier analysis of almost 600 of the donors excluded some 15 rarely observed V segments, including chromosome 9 orphons, because counts were too low. Because HLA typing was unavailable for some donors at each locus, only the typed subset was used in association tests. CMV serostatus was the only immune exposure information available for the cohort. Several of the top co-occurrence clusters appeared to be linked to parvovirus B19, influenza, CMV and Epstein-Barr virus, according to a later analysis. A cluster of highly shared sequence variants was judged likely to be a technical artifact of the sequencing pipeline. The cohort was sequenced for TCR beta chains only, and without alpha or paired-chain data the features that could be detected were limited. The presence/absence analyses assumed that sequencing depth was roughly uniform across donors, and that assumption may not be true. When HLA alleles, especially DR and DQ, strongly co-occurred, attributing TCR associations to individual alleles was difficult. Some IMGT-functional V segments, including TRBV6-2 and TRBV6-3, could not be distinguished by the 87-base-pair reads and were therefore excluded. An association between a missense DCLRE1C variant and V-gene and J-gene trimming of TCR beta chains was found in a later genetic analysis and replicated in an independent cohort. Across donors, most TCR sequences were observed very rarely, whereas some public TCRs were present in many individuals. In a later analysis, the rate of TCR association differed among HLA loci, with DRB1 alleles having the most associated TCRs and HLA-C alleles having the fewest. The study gave a list of about 150 TCR beta chains associated with cytomegalovirus. Correlated functional status among segregating V segments might be attributable to linkage disequilibrium, but an unknown experimental factor could not be ruled out. A later genetic analysis reported fewer N-insertions in productive TCRs among donors in an Asian-associated ancestry cluster than the roughly 690-donor mean. A few of the identified cytomegalovirus-associated TCR beta chains were confirmed in vitro to be specific for cytomegalovirus antigens.

The chain couples TRBV2 to TRBJ2-3; the junction holds 9 bases that match TRBD2. The specimen sequenced was PBMCs. The origin of this receptor is a man aged 25-40 years in good health and CMV-seronegative. CDR3 protein: CASGTSRGDTQYF. The DNA sequence reads TGTGCCAGCGGGACTAGCAGGGGAGATACGCAGTATTTT.